The 29 T cell receptor beta chains reported below all come from one sample, sequenced in a study of T cell responses to AZD1222 COVID-19 vaccine. Sequenced by immunoSEQ multiplex PCR; TCRdb stores in-frame clones only, minus some. This sample has approximately 84,000 clones; 89% occur once, and the top ten carry under 3%. The material was peripheral blood, obtained on day 0 of AZD1222 vaccination. The origin of the receptors is an adult in good health.

The CDR3 region is CAISSIPLDRGQGYTF. CDR3 DNA: TGTGCCATCAGTAGCATCCCTCTAGACAGGGGGCAAGGCTACACCTTC. The chain links TRBV10-3 to TRBJ1-2, with 10 bases fitting TRBD1. Germline V gives CDR1 ENHRY, CDR2 SYGVKD. The junction had 14 bases not matched to a gene; V was cut back by 5 bases and J by 8 bases. The CDR3 has 16 amino acids.

The V gene is TRBV5-4, the J gene TRBJ2-5; tentative D call: TRBD2 (6 bases). From germline, CDR1 is SGHNT and CDR2 YYREEE (reference sequence). Trimming took 0 bases from V and 1 from J, leaving 13 bases between them. The CDR3 sequence is 16 residues long. The CDR3 DNA sequence: TGTGCCAGCAGCTTGGCCGGAGGGAGGAGCCAAGAGACCCAGTACTTC. Protein: CASSLAGGRSQETQYF.

J is TRBJ1-2 and V is TRBV11-2; no reliable D call. CDR3 length: 12 amino acids. Germline CDR1 and CDR2: SGHAT and FQNNGV. With 5 bases removed from V and 6 bases from J, the gap between germline ends came to 10 bases. CDR3 DNA sequence: TGTGCCAGCAGCCTAGGTAGACATGGCTACACCTTC. Its translation: CASSLGRHGYTF.

This chain joins TRBV7-6 and TRBJ1-1, with D perhaps matching TRBD1 (5 bases). CDR1 and CDR2 from the germline V gene are SGHVS and FNYEAQ. V was cut by 1 base and J by 1 base, with 10 bases left in between. The CDR3 contains 15 residues. CDR3 residues: CASSLGGVGNTEAFF. The CDR3, as DNA: TGTGCCAGCAGCTTAGGGGGGGTCGGGAACACTGAAGCTTTCTTT.

V usage is TRBV27 and J usage is TRBJ2-3; D possibly corresponds to TRBD2 (6 bases). The CDR3 is made up of 17 amino acids. CDR1 and CDR2 from the germline V gene are MNHEY and SMNVEV (reference sequence). V was trimmed by 5 bases and J by 2 bases, leaving 20 bases between them. In DNA form, the CDR3 reads TGTGCCAGCAGTACATGGGACTCTCCGGGGCACACAGATACGCAGTATTTT. Protein sequence: CASSTWDSPGHTDTQYF.

In the case of this clone: Its ends do not fully match the called genes, so a read error is possible. V and J are TRBV7-7 and TRBJ2-1, with TRBD2 matching over 13 bases. CDR1 is SSHAT, CDR2 FNYEAQ, per germline (reference sequence). The length of the CDR3 is 16 residues. The CDR3 coding sequence is TGTGCTAGCAGCCGAGGACTAGCGGGAGTAACGAATGAGCAGTTCTTC. It translates to CASSRGLAGVTNEQFF.

As DNA, the CDR3 is TGTGCCAGCAGCCCTAGGCCGGCTGACAGGGGTGATACGCAGTATTTT. Its protein product is CASSPRPADRGDTQYF. The chain is built from TRBV7-6 and TRBJ2-3, with TRBD1 matching over 8 bases. This CDR3 contains 16 residues. Germline V gene lookup returns CDR1 SGHVS and CDR2 FNYEAQ. Trimming at V came to 5 bases and at J to 6 bases, leaving 13 bases not matched to a gene.

Here the CDR3 DNA reads TGTGCCAGTAGTATGGGACGGATGAACACTGAAGCTTTCTTT. It encodes CASSMGRMNTEAFF. The rearrangement uses TRBV19 and TRBJ1-1; D might be TRBD1 (5 bases). The CDR3 extends over 14 amino acids. With 3 bases removed from V and 0 bases from J, the gap between germline ends came to 8 bases. The V gene's germline CDR1 is LNHDA and CDR2 SQIVND (reference sequence).

The CDR3 DNA reads TGTGCCAGCAGCTTTGAGGGTCGGGCCCCCCCAATCTCTAACTATGGCTACACCTTC. This encodes CASSFEGRAPPISNYGYTF. This rearrangement joins TRBV12-1 to TRBJ1-2. TRBV12-1 is annotated as a pseudogene. This CDR3 has 19 amino acids.

V and J are TRBV7-9 and TRBJ2-7, with 7 positions matching TRBD1. This CDR3 contains 13 residues. The germline gives CDR1 SEHNR, CDR2 FQNEAQ (reference sequence). Trimming took 3 bases from V and 5 from J; bases not matched to a gene: 4. CDR3: CASSFQGVHEQYF. The CDR3 DNA reads TGTGCCAGCAGCTTCCAGGGGGTCCACGAGCAGTACTTC.

Regarding this clone: A junction boundary mismatches the germline segment, possibly from a read error. J is TRBJ2-1 and V is TRBV12-3 or TRBV12-4, with 7 bases lining up with TRBD1. The CDR3 is made up of 11 amino acids. The CDR3 loop reads CASSLTGARVF. The CDR3 nucleotides read TGTGCCAGCAGTTTAACAGGGGCCAGGGTCTTC.

The V call is TRBV6-5, the J call TRBJ2-7; TRBD2 agrees at 7 bases. V lost 4 bases to trimming and J lost 0 bases; unmatched junction nucleotides: 9. Germline loops: CDR1 MNHEY, CDR2 SVGAGI. This CDR3 has 16 amino acids. CDR3 in amino acids: CASSWGPGLNSYEQYF. The CDR3 DNA sequence: TGTGCCAGCAGTTGGGGACCGGGACTAAACTCCTACGAGCAGTACTTC.

The CDR3 here is CASSPPLNSDTQYF. CDR3 nucleotide sequence: TGTGCCAGCAGCCCCCCTTTAAATTCAGATACGCAGTATTTT. V usage is TRBV28 and J usage is TRBJ2-3; D remains ambiguous. The germline CDR1 and CDR2 sequences are MDHEN and SYDVKM. The V gene lost 6 bases and the J gene lost 4 bases, with 14 bases spanning the gap. The CDR3 totals 14 residues.

The V and J genes are TRBV7-2 and TRBJ2-3; D remains unclear. CDR1 and CDR2 from the germline V gene are SGHTA and FQGNSA. V shed 6 bases and J shed 5 bases, with 12 bases lying between them. This CDR3 has 13 amino acids. CDR3 sequence reads: CASRLFLEDTQYF. The CDR3 coding sequence is TGTGCCAGCAGGCTCTTTCTGGAAGATACGCAGTATTTT.

The V gene is TRBV6-4, the J gene TRBJ1-1; D not certain. The germline V gene has CDR1 MRHNA and CDR2 SNTAGT. The CDR3 extends over 12 amino acids. V dropped 4 bases and J dropped 11 bases, with 14 bases sitting between them. The CDR3 sequence: CASSGHRKGAFF. The CDR3 DNA sequence: TGTGCCAGCAGTGGACATAGAAAAGGCGCTTTCTTT.

The rearrangement links TRBV3-1 (or the pseudogene TRBV3-2) to TRBJ2-7; no clear D. V shed 0 bases and J shed 2 bases, with 5 bases lying between them. This CDR3 has 13 amino acids. The V gene's germline CDR1 is LGHDT and CDR2 YNNKEL (reference sequence). CDR3 nucleotides: TGTGCCAGCAGCCAAGAGGGCCCCTACGAGCAGTACTTC. This codes for CASSQEGPYEQYF.

The V and J genes are TRBV9 and TRBJ2-2, with unresolved D. The CDR3 is made up of 14 amino acids. Germline V lookup: CDR1 SGDLS, CDR2 YYNGEE. V was pared by 1 base and J by 1 base, with 5 bases between. In DNA, the CDR3 is TGTGCCAGCAGCGTAAGCTTGAACACCGGGGAGCTGTTTTTT. Translating it yields CASSVSLNTGELFF.

The genes are TRBV5-4 and TRBJ2-3; 7 bases agree with TRBD2. CDR1 and CDR2 from the germline V gene are SGHNT and YYREEE (reference sequence). This CDR3 region has 15 residues. V trimming: 0 bases; J trimming: 2 bases; junction bases outside the gene matches: 3. The CDR3 bases are TGTGCCAGCAGCTTGGGGAGCGGGGACACAGATACGCAGTATTTT. Amino acids: CASSLGSGDTDTQYF.

This clone came up a few times. The chain joins TRBV5-1 to TRBJ2-7; 8 bases map to TRBD1. Germline CDR1 reads SGHRS; CDR2 reads YFSETQ. CDR3 length equals 14 residues. Trimming took 1 base from V and 5 from J; bases not matched to a gene: 5. The CDR3 sequence: CASSLRDRFHEQYF. Here the CDR3 DNA reads TGCGCCAGCAGCTTGAGGGACAGGTTCCACGAGCAGTACTTC.

The chain is built from TRBV14 and TRBJ2-1, with 13 bases identical to TRBD2. V dropped 2 bases and J dropped 10; count of bases not matched to a gene: 11. CDR1 and CDR2 from the germline V gene are SGHDN and FVKESK. This CDR3 is built from 17 residues. CDR3 nucleotide sequence: TGTGCCAGCAGCCAACCTCTCGGACTAGCGGGAGAGAGCGAGCAGTTCTTC. Protein: CASSQPLGLAGESEQFF.

The chain recombines TRBV7-9 with TRBJ2-7; TRBD2 matches at 13 bases. Trimming at V came to 3 bases and at J to 5 bases, leaving 10 bases not matched to a gene. Germline loops: CDR1 SEHNR, CDR2 FQNEAQ (reference sequence). The CDR3 spans 17 residues. The CDR3 DNA follows: TGTGCCAGCAGCTTCGCCCTACTAGCGGGGGGGCTCGACGAGCAGTACTTC. Translating gives CASSFALLAGGLDEQYF.

The chain couples TRBV5-8 to TRBJ2-1; D gene ambiguous. The length of the CDR3 is 12 residues. V lost 1 base, J lost 8 bases, and 7 bases lay in between. Germline assignment: CDR1 SGHTS and CDR2 YDEGEE. DNA of the CDR3: TGTGCCAGCAGCTTGAGGCTCGATGAGCAGTTCTTC. The encoded protein is CASSLRLDEQFF.

V is TRBV9 and J is TRBJ1-4; weak D call: TRBD1 (5 bases). V lost 3 bases to trimming and J lost 7 bases, with 13 bases between them. CDR1 and CDR2 from the germline V gene are SGDLS and YYNGEE. This CDR3 region has 14 residues. This CDR3 is CASSARAGSEKLFF. CDR3 nucleotide sequence: TGTGCCAGCAGCGCCAGGGCCGGTAGTGAAAAACTGTTTTTT.

This chain connects TRBV6-5 to TRBJ1-2; D unclear. V lost 2 bases and J lost 2, with 9 bases in between. This CDR3 spans 14 amino acids. CDR1 and CDR2 from the germline V gene are MNHEY and SVGAGI. DNA of the CDR3: TGTGCCAGCAGTTACGCGGCAGTCAACTATGGCTACACCTTC. Protein product: CASSYAAVNYGYTF.

This clone was counted a single time. This chain uses TRBV5-5 with TRBJ2-2; 9 bases fit TRBD2. Trimming at V came to 4 bases and at J to 5 bases, leaving 6 bases not matched to a gene. Germline CDR1 and CDR2: SGHKS and YYEKEE (reference sequence). The CDR3 runs to 15 residues. The CDR3: CASSLLAGDTGELFF. The DNA for the CDR3 is TGTGCCAGCAGCCTGTTAGCGGGAGATACCGGGGAGCTGTTTTTT.

CDR3 sequence: CASSPRTGGYGYTF. As DNA, the CDR3 is TGTGCCAGCAGCCCGAGGACAGGAGGATATGGCTACACCTTC. The chain couples TRBV14 to TRBJ1-2; 7 bases agree with TRBD1. Germline CDR1 is SGHDN and CDR2 is FVKESK. This CDR3 region has 14 residues. Trimming cost V 4 bases and J 5 bases; bases outside gene matches: 7.

The genes are TRBV5-5 and TRBJ1-6, with D perhaps matching TRBD1 (5 bases). Trimming took off 3 bases at V and 11 bases at J, with 18 bases between the two ends. Germline V gene data show CDR1 as SGHKS and CDR2 as YYEKEE (reference sequence). The CDR3 is made up of 15 amino acids. The CDR3 sequence is CASSSSGIYAAPLHF. The CDR3 nucleotides read TGTGCCAGCAGCTCGTCAGGGATATACGCCGCACCCCTCCACTTT.

A few counts support this clone. The V and J genes are TRBV19 and TRBJ1-2; D gene uncertain. The germline gives CDR1 LNHDA, CDR2 SQIVND (reference sequence). The CDR3 consists of 13 residues. V lost 7 bases, J lost 4 bases, and 13 bases lay in between. For the CDR3, the DNA is TGTGCCAGTACCCGCAAGGGCGGCTATGGCTACACCTTC. This sequence encodes CASTRKGGYGYTF.

The chain is built from TRBV6-5 and TRBJ2-7, with 8 bases aligning to TRBD1. The V segment lost 6 bases and the J segment 3 bases; nucleotides outside the gene matches: 7. Germline assignment: CDR1 MNHEY and CDR2 SVGAGI. The CDR3 totals 14 residues. CDR3 in amino acids: CASSPTGDNYEQYF. The CDR3 coding sequence is TGTGCCAGCAGCCCGACAGGGGACAACTACGAGCAGTACTTC.